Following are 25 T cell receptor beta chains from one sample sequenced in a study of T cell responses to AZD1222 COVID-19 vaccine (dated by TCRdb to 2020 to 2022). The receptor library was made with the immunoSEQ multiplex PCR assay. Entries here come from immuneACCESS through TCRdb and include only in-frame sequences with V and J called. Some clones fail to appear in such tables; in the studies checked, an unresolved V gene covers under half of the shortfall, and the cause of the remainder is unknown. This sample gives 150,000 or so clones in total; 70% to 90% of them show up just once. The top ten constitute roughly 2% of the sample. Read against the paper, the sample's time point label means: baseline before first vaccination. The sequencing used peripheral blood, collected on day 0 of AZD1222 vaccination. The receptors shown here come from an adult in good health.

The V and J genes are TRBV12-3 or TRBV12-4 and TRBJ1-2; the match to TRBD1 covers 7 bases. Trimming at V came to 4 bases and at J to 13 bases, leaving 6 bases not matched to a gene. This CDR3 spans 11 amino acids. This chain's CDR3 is CASSSRQGVTF. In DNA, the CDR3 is TGTGCCAGCAGTTCTCGACAGGGAGTCACCTTC.

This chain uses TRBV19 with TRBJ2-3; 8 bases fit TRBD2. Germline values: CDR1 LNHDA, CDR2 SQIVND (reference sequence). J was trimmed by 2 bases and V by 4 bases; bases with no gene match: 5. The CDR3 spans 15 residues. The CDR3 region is CASSRWREATDTQYF. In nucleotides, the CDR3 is TGTGCCAGTAGTAGGTGGCGGGAGGCCACAGATACGCAGTATTTT.

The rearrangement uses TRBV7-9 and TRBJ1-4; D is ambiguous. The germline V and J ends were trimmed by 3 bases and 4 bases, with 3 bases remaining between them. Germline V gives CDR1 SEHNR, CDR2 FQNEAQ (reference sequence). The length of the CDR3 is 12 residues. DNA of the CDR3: TGTGCCAGCAGCTTCCTTAATGAAAAACTGTTTTTT. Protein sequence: CASSFLNEKLFF.

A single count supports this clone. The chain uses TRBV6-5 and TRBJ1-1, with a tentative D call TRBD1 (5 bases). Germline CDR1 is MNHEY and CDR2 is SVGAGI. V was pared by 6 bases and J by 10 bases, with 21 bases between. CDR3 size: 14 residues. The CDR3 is CASSYPGTGKGAFF. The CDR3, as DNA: TGTGCCAGCAGCTATCCAGGGACGGGGAAGGGAGCTTTCTTT.

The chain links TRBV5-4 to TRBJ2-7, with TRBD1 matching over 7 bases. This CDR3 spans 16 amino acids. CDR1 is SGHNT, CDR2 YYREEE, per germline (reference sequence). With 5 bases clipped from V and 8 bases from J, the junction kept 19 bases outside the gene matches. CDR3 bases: TGTGCCAGCAGGAACGACAGGGTTCCGGGCCTGGCGAAGCAGTACTTC. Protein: CASRNDRVPGLAKQYF.

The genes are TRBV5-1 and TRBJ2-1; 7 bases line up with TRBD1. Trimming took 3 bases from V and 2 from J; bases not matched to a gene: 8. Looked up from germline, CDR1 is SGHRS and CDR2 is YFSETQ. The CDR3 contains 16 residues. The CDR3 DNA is TGCGCCAGCAGCTCCAGGACAGGCACCGCCTACAATGAGCAGTTCTTC. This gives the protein CASSSRTGTAYNEQFF.

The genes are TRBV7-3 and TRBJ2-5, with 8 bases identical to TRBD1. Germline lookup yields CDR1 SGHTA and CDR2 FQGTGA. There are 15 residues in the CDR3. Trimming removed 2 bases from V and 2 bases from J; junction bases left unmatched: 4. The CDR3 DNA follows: TGTGCCAGCAGCTTACAGGGGGCGTCTCAAGAGACCCAGTACTTC. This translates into CASSLQGASQETQYF.

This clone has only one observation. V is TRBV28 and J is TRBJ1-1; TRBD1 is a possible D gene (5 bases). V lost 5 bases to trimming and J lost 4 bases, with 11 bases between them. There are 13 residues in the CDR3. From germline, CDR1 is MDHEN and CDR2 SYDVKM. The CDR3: CASSIRGSTEAFF. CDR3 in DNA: TGTGCCAGCAGTATTAGGGGTTCCACTGAAGCTTTCTTT.

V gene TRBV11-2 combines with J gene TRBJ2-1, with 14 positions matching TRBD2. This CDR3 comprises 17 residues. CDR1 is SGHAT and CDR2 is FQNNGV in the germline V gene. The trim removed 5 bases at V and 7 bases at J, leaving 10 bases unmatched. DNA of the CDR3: TGTGCCAGCAGCCAACCAACCGGGACTAGCGGGAGAAATGAGCAGTTCTTC. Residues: CASSQPTGTSGRNEQFF.

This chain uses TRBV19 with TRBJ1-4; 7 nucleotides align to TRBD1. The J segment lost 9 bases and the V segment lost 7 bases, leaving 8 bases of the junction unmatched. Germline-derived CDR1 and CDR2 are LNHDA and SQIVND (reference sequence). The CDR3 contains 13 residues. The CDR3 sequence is CASTETGKKKLFF. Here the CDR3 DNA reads TGTGCCAGTACCGAGACAGGGAAGAAAAAACTGTTTTTT. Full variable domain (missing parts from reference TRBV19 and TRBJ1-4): DGGITQSPKYLFRKEGQNVTLSCEQNLNHDAMYWYRQDPGQGLRLIYYSQIVNDFQKGDIAEGYSVSREKKESFPLTVTSAQKNPTAFYLCASTETGKKKLFFGSGTQLSVL.

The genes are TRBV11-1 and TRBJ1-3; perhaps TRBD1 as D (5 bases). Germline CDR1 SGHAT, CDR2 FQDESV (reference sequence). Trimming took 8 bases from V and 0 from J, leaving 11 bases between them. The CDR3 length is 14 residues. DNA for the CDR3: TGTGCCAGCGCCGGGGGGAGCTCTGGAAACACCATATATTTT. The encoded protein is CASAGGSSGNTIYF.

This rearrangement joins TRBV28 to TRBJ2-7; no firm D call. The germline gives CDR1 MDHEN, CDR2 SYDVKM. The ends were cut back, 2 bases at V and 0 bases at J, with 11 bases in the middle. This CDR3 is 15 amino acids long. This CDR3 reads CASSLDTAFSYEQYF. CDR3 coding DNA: TGTGCCAGCAGTTTAGATACCGCCTTCTCCTACGAGCAGTACTTC.

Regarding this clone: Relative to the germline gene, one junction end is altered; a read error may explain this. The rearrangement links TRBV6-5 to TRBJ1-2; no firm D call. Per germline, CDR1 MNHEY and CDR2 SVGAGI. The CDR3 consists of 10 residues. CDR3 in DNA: TGTGCCAGCAGTTTTCGACGGATTCTCTTC. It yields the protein CASSFRRILF.

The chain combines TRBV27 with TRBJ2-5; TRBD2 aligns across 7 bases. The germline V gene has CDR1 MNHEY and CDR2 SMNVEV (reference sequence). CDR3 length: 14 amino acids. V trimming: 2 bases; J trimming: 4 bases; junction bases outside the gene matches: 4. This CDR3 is CASSLGGDPETQYF. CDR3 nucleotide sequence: TGTGCCAGCAGTTTAGGGGGGGATCCAGAGACCCAGTACTTC.

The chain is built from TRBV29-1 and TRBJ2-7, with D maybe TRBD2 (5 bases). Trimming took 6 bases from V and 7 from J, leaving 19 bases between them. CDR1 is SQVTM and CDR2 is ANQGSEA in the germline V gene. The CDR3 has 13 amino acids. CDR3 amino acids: CSVGLGLRREQYF. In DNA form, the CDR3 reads TGCAGCGTCGGACTCGGCCTCCGAAGGGAGCAGTACTTC.

In nucleotides, the CDR3 is TGTGCCAGCAGTTTCCCATGGACTAGCGGGAGTAATACAGATACGCAGTATTTT. It encodes CASSFPWTSGSNTDTQYF. The V and J genes are TRBV28 and TRBJ2-3; 13 positions agree with TRBD2. The CDR3 is made up of 18 amino acids. Germline lookup yields CDR1 MDHEN and CDR2 SYDVKM. Trimming took 3 bases from V and 3 from J; bases not matched to a gene: 9.

Here the CDR3 reads CASSPRQGAASLAKNIQYF. CDR3 in DNA: TGTGCCAGCAGTCCGCGACAGGGGGCGGCTTCACTAGCCAAAAACATTCAGTACTTC. The V gene is TRBV28, the J gene TRBJ2-4; 10 bases match TRBD1. The J segment lost 0 bases and the V segment lost 5 bases, leaving 13 bases of the junction unmatched. The CDR3 has 19 amino acids. Germline V gives CDR1 MDHEN, CDR2 SYDVKM.

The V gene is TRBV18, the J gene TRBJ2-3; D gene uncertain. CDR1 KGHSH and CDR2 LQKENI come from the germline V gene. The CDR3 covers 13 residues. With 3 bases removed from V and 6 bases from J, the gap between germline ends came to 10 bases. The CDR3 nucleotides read TGTGCCAGCTCACCGTTCTTGGAGGATACGCAGTATTTT. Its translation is CASSPFLEDTQYF.

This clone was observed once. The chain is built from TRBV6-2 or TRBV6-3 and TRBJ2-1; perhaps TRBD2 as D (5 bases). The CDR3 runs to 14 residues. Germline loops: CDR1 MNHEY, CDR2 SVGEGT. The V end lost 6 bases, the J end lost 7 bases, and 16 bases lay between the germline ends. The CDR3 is CASSPPSRGNEQFF. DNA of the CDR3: TGTGCCAGCAGCCCCCCATCCCGGGGTAATGAGCAGTTCTTC.

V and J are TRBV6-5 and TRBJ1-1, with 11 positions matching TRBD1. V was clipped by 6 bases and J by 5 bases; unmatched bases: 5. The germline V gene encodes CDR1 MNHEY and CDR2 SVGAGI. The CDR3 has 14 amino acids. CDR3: CASRPGQGGTEAFF. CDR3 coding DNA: TGTGCCAGCAGGCCGGGACAGGGGGGGACTGAAGCTTTCTTT.

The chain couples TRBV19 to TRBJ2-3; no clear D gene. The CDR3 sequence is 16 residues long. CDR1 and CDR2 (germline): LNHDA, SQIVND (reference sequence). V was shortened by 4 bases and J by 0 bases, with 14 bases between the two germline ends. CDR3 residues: CASSRAAASSTDTQYF. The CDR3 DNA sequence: TGTGCCAGTAGTAGGGCGGCGGCGTCTAGCACAGATACGCAGTATTTT.

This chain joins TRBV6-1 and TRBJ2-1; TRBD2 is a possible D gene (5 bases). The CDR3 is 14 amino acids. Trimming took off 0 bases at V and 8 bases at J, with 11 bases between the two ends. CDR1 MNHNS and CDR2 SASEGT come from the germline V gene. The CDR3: CASSEAGLAHEQFF. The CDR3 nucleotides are TGTGCCAGCAGTGAAGCAGGGCTAGCTCATGAGCAGTTCTTC.

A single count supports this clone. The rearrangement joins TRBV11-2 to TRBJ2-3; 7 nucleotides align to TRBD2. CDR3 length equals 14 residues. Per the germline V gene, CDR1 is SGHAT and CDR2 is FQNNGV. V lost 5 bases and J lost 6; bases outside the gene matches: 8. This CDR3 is CASSPTPGGDTQYF. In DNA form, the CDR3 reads TGTGCCAGCAGCCCCACCCCGGGAGGCGATACGCAGTATTTT.

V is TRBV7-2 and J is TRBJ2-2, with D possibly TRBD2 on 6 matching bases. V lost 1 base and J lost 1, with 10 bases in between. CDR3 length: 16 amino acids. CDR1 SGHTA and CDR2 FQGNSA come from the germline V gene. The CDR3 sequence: CASSLELGGNTGELFF. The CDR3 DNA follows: TGTGCCAGCAGCTTAGAACTGGGGGGGAACACCGGGGAGCTGTTTTTT.

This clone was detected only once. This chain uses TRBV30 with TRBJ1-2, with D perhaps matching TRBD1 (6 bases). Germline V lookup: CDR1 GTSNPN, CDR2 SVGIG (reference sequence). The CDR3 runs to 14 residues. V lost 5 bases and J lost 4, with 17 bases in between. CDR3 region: CAWGAQGRSYGYTF. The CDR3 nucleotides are TGTGCCTGGGGGGCCCAGGGGAGAAGCTATGGCTACACCTTC.